This TCR beta chain was sequenced for a study of cytomegalovirus exposure and HLA in healthy donors. Across the study: The Caucasian-associated ancestry cluster held roughly 81% of around 380 genotyped donors.

Comments on this clone: Its antigen is not known.

This CDR3 contains 14 residues. The junction had 1 base not matched to a gene; V was cut back by 8 bases and J by 2 bases. CDR1 and CDR2 (germline): SGHVS, FQNEAQ. Overall study findings and caveats: Cytomegalovirus status was reportedly diagnosed by the classifier with high sensitivity and specificity. Per a prior analysis, the majority of TCR beta V segments were productive roughly 90% or roughly 30% of the time. Associated with cytomegalovirus, according to the listing, were 150 to 200 TCR beta chains.

It was with 60 Vbeta and 13 Jbeta primers that the PCR ran. Profiled with immunoSEQ multiplex PCR; TCRdb holds only in-frame clones, not every one. This sample yields over 120,000 clones, of which 75% to 85% are seen a single time; around 2.4% belongs to the top ten. This TCR came from a man in his fifties in good health and CMV-seronegative. The specimen sequenced was PBMCs. The rearrangement links TRBV7-8 to TRBJ2-6; 9 nucleotides agree with TRBD1. The CDR3 DNA follows: TGTGCCAGCTGGGACAGGGCTGGGGCCAACGTCCTGACTTTC. It specifies CASWDRAGANVLTF.